Listed below are T cell receptor beta chains from one sample, sequenced in a study of blood T cell repertoires in COVID-19. Profiled with immunoSEQ multiplex PCR; TCRdb holds only in-frame clones, not every one. The table includes roughly 300,000 clones, roughly 83% detected once. The sample was peripheral blood. The receptors were sampled from a woman aged 50 to 60 with acute or convalescent COVID-19. CDR3s include the opening cysteine and the closing phenylalanine or tryptophan. A D gene is named only where the DNA matches it firmly.

V: TRBV7-6; J: TRBJ2-1; D: -; DNA: TGTGCCAGCAGCCCCCACCTCAGTGAGCAGTTCTTC; CDR3: CASSPHLSEQFF
V: TRBV7-9; J: TRBJ2-7; D: -; DNA: TGTGCCAGCAGCCCCCTCCCAGGCGTGACTAAATCCTACGAGCAGTACTTC; CDR3: CASSPLPGVTKSYEQYF
V: TRBV6-6; J: TRBJ1-4; D: -; DNA: TGTGCCAGCAGTTACTTGGTGGGAGGACTGTTTTTT; CDR3: CASSYLVGGLFF
V: TRBV7-3; J: TRBJ2-1; D: TRBD1; DNA: TGTGCCAGCAGCCCAGGGACAGCCCATGAGCAGTTCTTC; CDR3: CASSPGTAHEQFF
V: TRBV15; J: TRBJ2-7; D: TRBD2; DNA: TGTGCCACCAGCAGAGATTTGGGCCTTCGAGCGGGGCTGACAGCCTACGAGCAGTACTTC; CDR3: CATSRDLGLRAGLTAYEQYF
V: TRBV28; J: TRBJ1-4; D: -; DNA: TGTGCCAGCAGTTTAGCGGGGAGGGAAAAACTGTTTTTT; CDR3: CASSLAGREKLFF
V: TRBV4-2; J: TRBJ2-7; D: TRBD1; DNA: TGTGCCAGCAACGTCCCGGGACAGGGATCCTACGAGCAGTACTTC; CDR3: CASNVPGQGSYEQYF
V: TRBV27; J: TRBJ2-2; D: -; DNA: TGTGCCAGCAGTTGGCTCGCCGGGGAGCTGTTTTTT; CDR3: CASSWLAGELFF
V: TRBV2; J: TRBJ1-6; D: -; DNA: TGTGCCAGCAGCCTGGGAGGTGATTCACCCCTCCACTTT; CDR3: CASSLGGDSPLHF
V: TRBV2; J: TRBJ2-7; D: -; DNA: TGTGCCAGCACAGGATCAAGTGGGAGTGGTGGCGAGCAGTACTTC; CDR3: CASTGSSGSGGEQYF
V: TRBV24-1; J: TRBJ2-7; D: -; DNA: TGTGCCACCAGTGACCGAAAACTAGGCCTCGAGCAGTACTTC; CDR3: CATSDRKLGLEQYF
V: TRBV4-1; J: TRBJ1-5; D: TRBD1; DNA: TGCGCCAGCAGCCTCGGGACAGATGATAATCAGCCCCAGCATTTT; CDR3: CASSLGTDDNQPQHF
V: TRBV18; J: TRBJ2-1; D: -; DNA: TGTGCCAGCTCCCCTCTCGCGGGCACGCGGAATGAGCAGTTCTTC; CDR3: CASSPLAGTRNEQFF
V: TRBV30; J: TRBJ1-2; D: TRBD1; DNA: TGTGCCTGGAGGCCGCGACAGGGGATTCGATTATACTACACCTTC; CDR3: CAWRPRQGIRLYYTF
V: TRBV12-3/TRBV12-4; J: TRBJ2-7; D: -; DNA: TGTGCCAGCAGTTTAGCGGGGCCCTACGAGCAGTACTTC; CDR3: CASSLAGPYEQYF